This paragraph covers one TCR beta chain sequence. Its antigen is as yet unknown. The sample comes from a study of Ad26.COV2.S vaccination and SARS-CoV-2 variants. Study-level points and caveats: In TCR breadth and depth analyses, total T cell responses may have been underestimated. For non-spike TCRs, breadth in vaccine recipients resembled that in placebo recipients.

CDR1 is SGDLS, CDR2 YYNGEE, per germline. The CDR3 has 13 amino acids. The V gene lost 0 bases and the J gene lost 3 bases, with 3 bases spanning the gap. Regarding treatment: roughly 20 received Ad26.COV2.S at low or high dose, single or two shots; several received placebo; per-sample allocation not given. The samples date from day 63 after the first vaccine or placebo injection. The table came from immunoSEQ multiplex PCR; TCRdb's copy has only in-frame clones and leaves some out. The data show around 300,000 clones, under 90% seen once. This rearrangement joins TRBV9 to TRBJ2-2; no firm D call. This sample comprised peripheral blood, obtained in a trial of Ad26.COV2.S vaccine versus placebo. The sequence derives from a person aged 18-60 years who received the Ad26.COV2.S COVID-19 vaccine or a placebo. Here the CDR3 reads CASSVDYTGELFF. The CDR3 nucleotides are TGTGCCAGCAGCGTAGATTACACCGGGGAGCTGTTTTTT. The complete variable domain, with remaining parts taken from reference TRBV9 and TRBJ2-2, reads DSGVTQTPKHLITATGQRVTLRCSPRSGDLSVYWYQQSLDQGLQFLIQYYNGEERAKGNILERFSAQQFPDLHSELNLSSLELGDSALYFCASSVDYTGELFFGEGSRLTVL.